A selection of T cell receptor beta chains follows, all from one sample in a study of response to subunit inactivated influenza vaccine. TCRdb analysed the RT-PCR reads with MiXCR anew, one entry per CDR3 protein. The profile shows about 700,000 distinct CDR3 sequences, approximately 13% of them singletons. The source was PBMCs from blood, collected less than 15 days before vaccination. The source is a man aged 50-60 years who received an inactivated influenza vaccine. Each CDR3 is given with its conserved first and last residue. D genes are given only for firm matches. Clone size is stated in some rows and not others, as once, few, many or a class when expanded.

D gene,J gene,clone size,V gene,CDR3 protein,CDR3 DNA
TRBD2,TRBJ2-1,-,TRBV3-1,CASSQDPLAGWEQFF,TGTGCCAGCAGCCAAGATCCCCTAGCGGGATGGGAGCAGTTCTTC
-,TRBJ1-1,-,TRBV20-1,CSALGENTEAFF,TGCAGTGCTTTGGGGGAGAACACTGAAGCTTTCTTT
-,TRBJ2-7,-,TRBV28,CASSRAGTALYEQYF,TGTGCCAGCAGCCGAGCCGGGACGGCCCTCTACGAGCAGTACTTC
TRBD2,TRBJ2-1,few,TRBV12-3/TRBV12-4,CASSESGGVYNEQFF,TGTGCCAGCAGTGAAAGCGGGGGGGTTTACAATGAGCAGTTCTTC
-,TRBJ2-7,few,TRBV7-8,CASSRDDAREQYF,TGTGCCAGCAGCCGGGACGATGCTCGCGAGCAGTACTTC
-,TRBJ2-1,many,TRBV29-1,CSVEQRSYNEQFF,TGCAGCGTTGAACAGCGGTCCTACAATGAGCAGTTCTTC
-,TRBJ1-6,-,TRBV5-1,CASSQGRVDSPLHF,TGCGCCAGCAGCCAAGGGAGGGTGGATTCACCCCTCCACTTT
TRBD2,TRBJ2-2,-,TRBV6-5,CASSYSIRGGGVTGELFF,TGTGCCAGCAGTTACTCGATACGTGGCGGGGGGGTAACCGGGGAGCTGTTTTTT
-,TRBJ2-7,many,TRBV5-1,CASSLGGDYEQYF,TGTGCCAGCAGCTTAGGAGGGGACTACGAGCAGTACTTC
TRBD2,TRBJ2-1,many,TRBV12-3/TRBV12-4,CASSQLAGGYNEQFF,TGTGCCAGCAGCCAACTAGCGGGGGGGTACAATGAGCAGTTCTTC
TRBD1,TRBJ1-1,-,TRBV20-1,CSARDLPGGNTEAFF,TGCAGTGCTAGAGATCTTCCAGGGGGGAACACTGAAGCTTTCTTT
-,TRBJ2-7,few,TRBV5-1,CASSSGDNSYEQYF,TGCGCCAGCAGCTCAGGGGACAACTCCTACGAGCAGTACTTC
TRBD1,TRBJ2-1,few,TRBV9,CASSVNPGQGAGEQFF,TGTGCCAGCAGCGTTAACCCGGGACAGGGGGCAGGTGAGCAGTTCTTC
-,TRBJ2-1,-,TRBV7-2,CASSLVSGPSYNEQFF,TGTGCCAGCAGCTTAGTGAGCGGCCCCTCCTACAATGAGCAGTTCTTC
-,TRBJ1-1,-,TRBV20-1,CSAGGRDTEAFF,TGCAGTGCGGGAGGGCGAGACACTGAAGCTTTCTTT
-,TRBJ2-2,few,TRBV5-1,CASSLASGSAGELFF,TGCGCCAGCAGCTTGGCCAGCGGATCTGCCGGGGAGCTGTTTTTT
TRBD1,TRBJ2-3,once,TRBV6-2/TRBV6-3,CASRPMSSGGERDTQYF,TGTGCCTCCCGCCCGATGTCGTCAGGGGGCGAACGAGATACGCAGTATTTT
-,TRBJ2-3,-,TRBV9,CASSVGQQDTQYF,TGTGCCAGCAGCGTAGGCCAGCAAGATACGCAGTATTTT
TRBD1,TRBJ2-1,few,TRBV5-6,CASSLVARQGIFDNEQFF,TGTGCCAGCAGCTTGGTGGCCAGACAGGGGATTTTCGACAATGAGCAGTTCTTC
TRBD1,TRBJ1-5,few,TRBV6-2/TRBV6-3,CASRSPGQGGNQPQHF,TGTGCCAGCAGGTCCCCGGGACAGGGGGGGAATCAGCCCCAGCATTTT
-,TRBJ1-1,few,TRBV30,CAWSVDPSYTEAFF,TGTGCCTGGAGTGTCGACCCCAGCTACACTGAAGCTTTCTTT
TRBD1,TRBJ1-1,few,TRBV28,CASKTGGAVGTEAFF,TGTGCCAGCAAAACAGGGGGCGCAGTAGGAACTGAAGCTTTCTTT
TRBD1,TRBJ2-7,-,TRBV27,CASSLGQGLREQYF,TGTGCCAGCAGCTTGGGACAGGGGTTACGCGAGCAGTACTTC
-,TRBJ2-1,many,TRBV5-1,CASSRQAFSSYNEQFF,TGCGCCAGCAGCCGCCAAGCGTTTAGCTCCTACAATGAGCAGTTCTTC
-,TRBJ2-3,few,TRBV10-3,CAISETGYTDTQYF,TGTGCCATCAGTGAGACAGGGTACACAGATACGCAGTATTTT
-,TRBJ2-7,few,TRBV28,CASSYSPFTTYEQYF,TGTGCCAGCAGTTATTCCCCTTTTACCACCTACGAGCAGTACTTC
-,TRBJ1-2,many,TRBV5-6,CASSLVGDGYTF,TGTGCCAGCAGCTTGGTGGGGGACGGCTACACCTTC
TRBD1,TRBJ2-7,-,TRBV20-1,CSASPGGARNYEQYF,TGCAGTGCCTCCCCAGGGGGCGCGAGGAACTACGAGCAGTACTTC
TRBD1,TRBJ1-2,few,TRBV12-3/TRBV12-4,CASSFAGTAYGYTF,TGTGCCAGCAGTTTTGCCGGGACAGCCTATGGCTACACCTTC
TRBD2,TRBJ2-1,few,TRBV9,CASSVIGTSGVYNEQFF,TGTGCCAGCAGCGTTATTGGGACTAGCGGGGTGTACAATGAGCAGTTCTTC
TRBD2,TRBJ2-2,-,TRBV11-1,CASSSSGLAGQLAGELFF,TGTGCCAGCAGCTCGTCGGGACTAGCGGGACAGTTAGCCGGGGAGCTGTTTTTT
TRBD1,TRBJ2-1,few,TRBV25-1,CASREAGQGEASEQFF,TGTGCCAGCAGGGAAGCGGGACAGGGGGAAGCGAGTGAGCAGTTCTTC
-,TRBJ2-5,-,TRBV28,CASSFGAGLQETQYF,TGTGCCAGCAGTTTTGGGGCAGGGCTACAAGAGACCCAGTACTTC